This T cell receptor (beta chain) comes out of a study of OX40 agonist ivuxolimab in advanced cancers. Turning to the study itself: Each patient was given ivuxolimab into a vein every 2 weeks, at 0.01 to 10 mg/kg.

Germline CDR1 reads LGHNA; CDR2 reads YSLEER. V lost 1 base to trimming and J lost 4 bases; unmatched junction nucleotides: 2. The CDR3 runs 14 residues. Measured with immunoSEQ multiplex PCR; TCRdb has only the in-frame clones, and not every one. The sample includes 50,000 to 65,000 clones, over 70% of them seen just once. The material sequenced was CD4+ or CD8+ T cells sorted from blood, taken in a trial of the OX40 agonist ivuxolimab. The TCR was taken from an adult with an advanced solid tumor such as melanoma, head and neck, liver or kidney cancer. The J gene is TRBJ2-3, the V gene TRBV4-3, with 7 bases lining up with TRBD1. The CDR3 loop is CASSQGGGPDTQYF. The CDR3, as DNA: TGCGCCAGCAGCCAAGGAGGGGGCCCAGATACGCAGTATTTT.